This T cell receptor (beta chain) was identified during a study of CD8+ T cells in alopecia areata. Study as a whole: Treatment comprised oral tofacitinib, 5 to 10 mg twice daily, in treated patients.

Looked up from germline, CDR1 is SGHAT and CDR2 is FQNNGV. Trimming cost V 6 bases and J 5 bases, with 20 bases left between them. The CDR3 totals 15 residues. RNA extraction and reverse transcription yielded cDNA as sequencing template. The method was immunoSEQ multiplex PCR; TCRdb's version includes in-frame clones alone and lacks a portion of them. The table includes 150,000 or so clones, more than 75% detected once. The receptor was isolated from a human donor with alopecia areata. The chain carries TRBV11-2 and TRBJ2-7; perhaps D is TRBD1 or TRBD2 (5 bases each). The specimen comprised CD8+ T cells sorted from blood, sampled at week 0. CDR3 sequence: CASSKTRDPFHEQYF. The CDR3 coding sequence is TGTGCCAGCAGTAAAACCCGGGACCCCTTTCACGAGCAGTACTTC. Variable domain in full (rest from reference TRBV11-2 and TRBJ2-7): EAGVAQSPRYKIIEKRQSVAFWCNPISGHATLYWYQQILGQGPKLLIQFQNNGVVDDSQLPKDRFSAERLKGVDSTLKIQPAKLEDSAVYLCASSKTRDPFHEQYFGPGTRLTVT.